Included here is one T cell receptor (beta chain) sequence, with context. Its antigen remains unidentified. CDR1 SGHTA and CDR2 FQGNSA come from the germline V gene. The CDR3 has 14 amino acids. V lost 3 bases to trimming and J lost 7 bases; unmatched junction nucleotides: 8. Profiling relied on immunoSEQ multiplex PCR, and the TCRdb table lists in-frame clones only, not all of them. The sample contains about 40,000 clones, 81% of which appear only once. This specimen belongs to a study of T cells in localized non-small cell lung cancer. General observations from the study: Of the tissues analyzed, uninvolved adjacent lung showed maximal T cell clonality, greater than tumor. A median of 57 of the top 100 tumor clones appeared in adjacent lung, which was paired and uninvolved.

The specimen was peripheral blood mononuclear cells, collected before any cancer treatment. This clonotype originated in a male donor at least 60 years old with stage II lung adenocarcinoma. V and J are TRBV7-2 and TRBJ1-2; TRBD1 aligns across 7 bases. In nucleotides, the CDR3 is TGTGCCAGCAGCTTCAACCAGGGGGATCGTGGCTACACCTTC. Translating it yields CASSFNQGDRGYTF.